This entry concerns a single TCR beta chain. What this receptor recognizes is not known. Base qualities were left out, and no much larger clone turns up one base away. Distinct nucleotide sequences in the sample also encode this CDR3. The immunoSEQ Assay, a bias-controlled multiplex PCR, was used to amplify TCRbeta CDR3 regions from genomic DNA. From the authors' description of their analysis: Within the assay, amplification of reference gene primers was used to estimate how many nucleated cells each sample contained. To quantify the absolute abundance of each unique TCRbeta CDR3 rearrangement, sequence reads were collapsed and filtered. For each sample, productive Simpson clonality was calculated by taking the square root of Simpson's diversity index across productive rearrangements. TCRdb took this table from immuneACCESS and kept in-frame rearrangements with V and J called. Such tables lack part of the clones; where checked against another copy, unresolved V genes explain under half of the gap, and the rest is unexplained. That table furnishes V, J and clone size, whereas the DNA furnished D and trimming. The sample profile shows about 240,000 clones; over 65% of them were found once. 3.3% of the sample is in the top ten clones.

CDR1 and CDR2, per the germline V gene (reference sequence), are MNHEY and SMNVEV. Cut back by 3 bases and 5 bases, the V and J ends lie 10 bases apart. Measured from the cysteine to the phenylalanine, the CDR3 is 13 residues long. Of all the DNA, just the CDR3 is kept, 39 bases in frame from base 1. The collaborating institutions used their own protocols to collect whole blood in K2EDTA tubes. For TCRbeta analysis, collaborators shipped samples in one of three forms: frozen whole blood, isolated PBMCs, or DNA extracted from either of those sample types. This sample was included in a study of blood T cell repertoires in COVID-19 (dated by TCRdb to between 2020 and 2021). Broadly, across the study: Collaborator samples came from the United States, Italy and Spain and covered acute and convalescent phases of COVID-19. The prospective study material was composed of cDNA or gDNA derived from T cells, B-cell-depleted T cells, or PBMCs. The dataset comprised deeply sampled blood TCRbeta repertoires from subjects exposed to, actively infected with, or recovered from COVID-19. The repertoires were released in a freely available public database meant as a resource for research on the immune response to SARS-CoV-2. Samples came from the ongoing ImmuneRACE study (first 160 participants) plus 1,254 subjects from 6 global collaborators. Nearly every sample came with metadata listing a de-identified subject ID, COVID-19 status, age in years and sex. Where available, HLA class I and class II types were obtained from metadata supplied by the sample provider rather than from assay-based typing. The paper as a whole reports these results and caveats: The quantity of clinical and demographic metadata differed by source and by participant and was supplied without curation.

This sequence uses TRBV27 and TRBJ2-5, with no D gene named confidently. Sequencing used peripheral blood. The sequence was obtained from a woman older than 75 with acute or convalescent COVID-19. The nucleotide sequence reads as follows: TGTGCCAGCAGTTTGGGCCGCAGGGAGACCCAGTACTTC. Translated, this is CASSLGRRETQYF.